A single sample is the source of the 7 T cell receptor beta chains below, sequenced in a study of blood T cells in healthy people across ages. Using a J-beta primer mix together with a sample-barcoded 5' primer, a second PCR was run for about 6 to 11 cycles. TCRdb reprocessed the 5' RACE reads with MiXCR, giving one entry per CDR3 protein. The sample holds more than 700,000 distinct CDR3 sequences, around 50% seen once. The sample was blood. The receptors derive from a man older than 75 in good health.

V usage is TRBV7-8 and J usage is TRBJ2-1, with 10 bases fitting TRBD2. The trim removed 4 bases at V and 7 bases at J, leaving 7 bases unmatched. From germline, CDR1 is SGHVS and CDR2 FQNEAQ. The CDR3 sequence is 15 residues long. The CDR3 DNA is TGTGCCAGCAGCTCGCTAGCGGGAGTGGGGAATGAGCAGTTCTTC. Protein sequence: CASSSLAGVGNEQFF. Combining the CDR3 with reference TRBV7-8 and TRBJ2-1 gives the whole variable domain GAGVSQSPRYKVAKRGQDVALRCDPISGHVSLFWYQQALGQGPEFLTYFQNEAQLDKSGLPSDRFFAERPEGSVSTLKIQRTQQEDSAVYLCASSSLAGVGNEQFFGPGTRLTVL.

The CDR3 loop reads CASSQGLAGWFEQYF. Written as DNA, the CDR3 is TGTGCCAGCAGCCAAGGACTAGCGGGATGGTTCGAGCAGTACTTC. The rearrangement uses TRBV4-2 and TRBJ2-7; TRBD2 agrees at 11 bases. This CDR3 has 15 amino acids. CDR1 LGHNA and CDR2 YNFKEQ come from the germline V gene. Germline trimming cut 1 base from V and 6 bases from J; bases unmatched to any gene: 5.

This clonotype was observed at least ten times. This rearrangement joins TRBV5-6 to TRBJ2-7, with a possible D match to TRBD2 (6 bases). CDR1 and CDR2 from the germline V gene are SGHDT and YYEEEE. Trimming stripped 4 bases from V and 2 bases from J, with 16 bases between. The CDR3 is 15 amino acids. CDR3 nucleotide sequence: TGTGCCAGCAGCCTAGCTGGAGGGCAGGCCTACGAGCAGTACTTC. This codes for CASSLAGGQAYEQYF.

The gene calls are TRBV7-6 and TRBJ2-7; no firm D call. The tail of the sequence fits TRBJ2-5 better, so the J call may be wrong. This CDR3 spans 14 amino acids. Per the germline V gene, CDR1 is SGHVS and CDR2 is FNYEAQ. The CDR3 DNA sequence: TGTGCCAGCAGCACCCTGGGCCTAGTGGAGACCCAGTACTTC. This codes for CASSTLGLVETQYF.

This clonotype was detected only a few times. This chain links TRBV12-3 or TRBV12-4 with TRBJ2-1; TRBD2 matches at 8 bases. The end of the DNA aligns better with TRBJ2-7, so the J call may be wrong. The CDR3 covers 16 residues. The CDR3 protein is CASRADGRGLYNEQYF. In DNA, the CDR3 is TGTGCCAGCAGAGCGGACGGGAGGGGTCTCTACAATGAGCAGTACTTC.

The CDR3 bases are TGTGCCAGCAGTACTGACTTGAACACTGAAGCTTTCTTT. Encoded protein: CASSTDLNTEAFF. The chain recombines TRBV6-2 or TRBV6-3 with TRBJ1-1; D remains ambiguous. The V and J ends lost 5 bases and 0 bases respectively, with 7 bases between them. There are 13 residues in the CDR3. From germline, CDR1 is MNHEY and CDR2 SVGEGT.

The chain recombines TRBV7-2 with TRBJ2-1; either TRBD1 or TRBD2 may supply D (7 bases each). The CDR3 loop spans 13 amino acids. V was trimmed by 1 base and J by 15 bases, leaving 16 bases between them. Germline CDR1 SGHTA, CDR2 FQGNSA. The CDR3 is CASSLEGGGARFF. CDR3 nucleotides: TGTGCCAGCAGCTTAGAGGGAGGGGGCGCGAGGTTCTTC.